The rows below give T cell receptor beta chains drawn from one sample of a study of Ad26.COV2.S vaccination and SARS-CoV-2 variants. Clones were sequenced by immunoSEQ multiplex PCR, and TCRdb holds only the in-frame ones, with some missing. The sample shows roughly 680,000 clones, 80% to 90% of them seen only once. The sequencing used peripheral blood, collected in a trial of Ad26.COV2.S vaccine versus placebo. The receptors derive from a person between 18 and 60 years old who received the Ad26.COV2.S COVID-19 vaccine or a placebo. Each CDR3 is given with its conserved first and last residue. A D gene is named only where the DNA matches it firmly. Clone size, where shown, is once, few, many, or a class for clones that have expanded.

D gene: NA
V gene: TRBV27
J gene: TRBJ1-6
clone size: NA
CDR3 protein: CASSLTPGSSYNSPLHF
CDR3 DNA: TGTGCCAGCAGTTTAACCCCAGGGAGCTCCTATAATTCACCCCTCCACTTT

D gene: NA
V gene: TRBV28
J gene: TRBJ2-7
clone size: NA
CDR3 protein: CASNGPTYEQYF
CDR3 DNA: TGTGCCAGCAACGGGCCTACCTACGAGCAGTACTTC

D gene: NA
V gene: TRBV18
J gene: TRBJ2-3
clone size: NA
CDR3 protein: CASSPSGGTDTQYF
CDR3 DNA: TGTGCCAGCTCTCCCAGCGGTGGCACAGATACGCAGTATTTT

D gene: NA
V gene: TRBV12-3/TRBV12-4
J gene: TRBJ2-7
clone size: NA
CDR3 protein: CASSLGRGNEQYF
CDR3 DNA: TGTGCCAGCAGTTTAGGCCGAGGGAACGAGCAGTACTTC

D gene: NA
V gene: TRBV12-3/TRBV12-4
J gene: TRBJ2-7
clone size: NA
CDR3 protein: CASSSRRGEQYF
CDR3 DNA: TGTGCCAGCAGTTCCAGGAGAGGGGAGCAGTACTTC

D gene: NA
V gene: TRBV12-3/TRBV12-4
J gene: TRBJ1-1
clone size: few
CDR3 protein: CASSSSGTEAFF
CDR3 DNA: TGTGCCAGCAGTTCGTCGGGCACTGAAGCTTTCTTT

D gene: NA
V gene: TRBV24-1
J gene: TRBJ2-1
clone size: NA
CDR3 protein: CATSEPGDLGVYEQFF
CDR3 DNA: TGTGCCACCAGTGAACCAGGGGACTTGGGAGTGTATGAGCAGTTCTTC

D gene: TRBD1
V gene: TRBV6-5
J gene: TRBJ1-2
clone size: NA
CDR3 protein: CASSRQGNYGYTF
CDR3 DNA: TGTGCCAGCAGCCGACAGGGAAACTATGGCTACACCTTC

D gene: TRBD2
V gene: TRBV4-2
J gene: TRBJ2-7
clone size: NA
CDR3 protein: CASSARPAGSEQYF
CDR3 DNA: TGTGCCAGCAGCGCTAGGCCAGCGGGATCTGAGCAGTACTTC

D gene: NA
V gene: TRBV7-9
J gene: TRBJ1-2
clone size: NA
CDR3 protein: CASSSVRGSHYGYTF
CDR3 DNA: TGTGCCAGCAGCTCGGTCAGGGGATCCCACTATGGCTACACCTTC

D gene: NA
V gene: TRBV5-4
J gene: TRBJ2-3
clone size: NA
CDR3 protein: CASSVSLDHQDTQYF
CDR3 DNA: TGTGCCAGCAGCGTCTCACTAGACCACCAAGATACGCAGTATTTT

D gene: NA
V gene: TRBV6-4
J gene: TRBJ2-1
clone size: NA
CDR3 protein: CASSAGDGEQFF
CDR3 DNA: TGTGCCAGCAGTGCAGGGGATGGTGAGCAGTTCTTC

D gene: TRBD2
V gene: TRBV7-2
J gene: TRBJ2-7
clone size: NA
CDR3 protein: CASSYGLAGGSSYEQYF
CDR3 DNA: TGTGCCAGCAGCTACGGACTAGCGGGGGGTAGCTCCTACGAGCAGTACTTC

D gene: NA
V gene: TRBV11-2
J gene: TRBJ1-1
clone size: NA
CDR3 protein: CASSFGLNTEAFF
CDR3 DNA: TGTGCCAGCAGCTTTGGGCTGAACACTGAAGCTTTCTTT

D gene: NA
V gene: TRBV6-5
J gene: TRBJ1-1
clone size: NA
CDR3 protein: CASRLQEYTEAFF
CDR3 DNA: TGTGCCAGCAGGTTACAGGAGTACACTGAAGCTTTCTTT

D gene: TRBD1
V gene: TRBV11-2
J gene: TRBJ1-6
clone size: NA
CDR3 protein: CASSLDLGTGDSPLHF
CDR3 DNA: TGTGCCAGCAGCTTAGATTTGGGGACAGGGGATTCACCCCTCCACTTT

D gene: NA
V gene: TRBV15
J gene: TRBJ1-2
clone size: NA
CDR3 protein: CATSRDRTTYGYTF
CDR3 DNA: TGTGCCACCAGCAGAGATAGGACAACCTATGGCTACACCTTC

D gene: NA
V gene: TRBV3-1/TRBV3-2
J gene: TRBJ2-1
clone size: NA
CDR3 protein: CAKIKGSYNEQFF
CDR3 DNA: TGTGCCAAAATCAAGGGATCCTACAATGAGCAGTTCTTC

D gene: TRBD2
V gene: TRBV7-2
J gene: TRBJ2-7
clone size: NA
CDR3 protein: CASSLAPYSGRLSYEQYF
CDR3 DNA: TGTGCCAGCAGCTTAGCCCCATATAGCGGGAGGCTCTCCTACGAGCAGTACTTC

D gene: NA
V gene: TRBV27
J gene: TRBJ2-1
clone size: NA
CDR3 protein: CASSLRGSNNEQFF
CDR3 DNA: TGTGCCAGCAGTTTAAGGGGTAGTAACAATGAGCAGTTCTTC

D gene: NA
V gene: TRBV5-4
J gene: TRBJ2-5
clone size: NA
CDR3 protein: CASSFGAGDQETQYF
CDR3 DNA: TGTGCCAGCAGCTTCGGGGCAGGGGACCAAGAGACCCAGTACTTC

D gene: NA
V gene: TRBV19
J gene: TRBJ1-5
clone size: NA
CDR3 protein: CASSIITGGNQPQHF
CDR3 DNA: TGTGCCAGTAGTATTATAACAGGAGGCAATCAGCCCCAGCATTTT

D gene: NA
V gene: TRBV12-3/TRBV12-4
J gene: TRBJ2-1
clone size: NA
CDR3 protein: CASTGGTYNEQFF
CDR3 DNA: TGTGCCAGCACCGGGGGGACATACAATGAGCAGTTCTTC

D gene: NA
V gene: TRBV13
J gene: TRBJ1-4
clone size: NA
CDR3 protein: CASSLGRTTNEKLFF
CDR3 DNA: TGTGCCAGCAGCTTAGGACGGACAACTAATGAAAAACTGTTTTTT

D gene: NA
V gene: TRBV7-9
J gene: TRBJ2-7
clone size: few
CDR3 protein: CASSFSGVPEQYF
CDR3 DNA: TGTGCCAGCAGCTTTTCCGGGGTTCCCGAGCAGTACTTC

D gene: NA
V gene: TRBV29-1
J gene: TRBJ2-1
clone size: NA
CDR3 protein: CSVEWPGAVTGEQFF
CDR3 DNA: TGCAGCGTTGAATGGCCGGGGGCGGTAACAGGTGAGCAGTTCTTC

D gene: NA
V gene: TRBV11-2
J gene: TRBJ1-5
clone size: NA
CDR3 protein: CASSLSRTSNQPQHF
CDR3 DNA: TGTGCCAGCAGCTTAAGCAGGACTAGCAATCAGCCCCAGCATTTT

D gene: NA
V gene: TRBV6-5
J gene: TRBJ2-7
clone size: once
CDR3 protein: CASSYELRGGYEQYF
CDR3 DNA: TGTGCCAGCAGTTACGAGCTCAGGGGAGGGTACGAGCAGTACTTC

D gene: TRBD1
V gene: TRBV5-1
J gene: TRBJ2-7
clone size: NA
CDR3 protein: CASNSGTGSYEQYF
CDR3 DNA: TGCGCCAGCAACTCCGGGACAGGGTCCTACGAGCAGTACTTC

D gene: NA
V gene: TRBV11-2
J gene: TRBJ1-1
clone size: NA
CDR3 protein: CASSLVQGANTEAFF
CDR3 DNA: TGTGCCAGCAGCTTGGTCCAGGGCGCGAACACTGAAGCTTTCTTT